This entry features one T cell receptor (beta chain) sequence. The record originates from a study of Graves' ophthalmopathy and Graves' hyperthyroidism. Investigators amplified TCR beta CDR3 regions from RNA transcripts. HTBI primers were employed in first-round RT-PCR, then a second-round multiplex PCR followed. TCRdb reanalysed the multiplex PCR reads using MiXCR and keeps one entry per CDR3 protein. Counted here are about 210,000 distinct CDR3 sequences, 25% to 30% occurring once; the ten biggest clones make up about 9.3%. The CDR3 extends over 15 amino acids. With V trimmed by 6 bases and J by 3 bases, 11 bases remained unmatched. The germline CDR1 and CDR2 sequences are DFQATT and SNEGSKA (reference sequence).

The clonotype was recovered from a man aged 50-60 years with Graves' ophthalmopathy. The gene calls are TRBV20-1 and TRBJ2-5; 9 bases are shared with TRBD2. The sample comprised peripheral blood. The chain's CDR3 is CSARTPTSGEETQYF. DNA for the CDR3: TGCAGTGCCCGAACCCCGACTAGCGGAGAAGAGACCCAGTACTTC.